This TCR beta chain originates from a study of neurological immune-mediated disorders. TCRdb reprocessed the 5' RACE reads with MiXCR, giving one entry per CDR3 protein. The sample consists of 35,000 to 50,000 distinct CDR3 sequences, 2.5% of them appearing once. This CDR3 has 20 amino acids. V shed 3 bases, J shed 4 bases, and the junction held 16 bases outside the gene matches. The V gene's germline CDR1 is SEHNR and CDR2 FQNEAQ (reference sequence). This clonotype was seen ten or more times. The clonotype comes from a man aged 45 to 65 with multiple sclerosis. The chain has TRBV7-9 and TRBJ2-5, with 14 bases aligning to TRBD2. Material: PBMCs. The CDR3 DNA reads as TGTGCCAGCAGCTTCGTCCGACTAGCGGGGGGGCTGGAAGGTGGAGAGACCCAGTACTTC. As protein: CASSFVRLAGGLEGGETQYF.